The source of this T cell receptor (beta chain) is a study of blood T cell repertoires in COVID-19. Germline assignment: CDR1 SEHNR and CDR2 FQNEAQ (reference sequence). With 1 base clipped from V and 8 bases from J, the junction kept 10 bases outside the gene matches. The CDR3 is 16 residues long. Repertoires were generated with immunoSEQ multiplex PCR, while TCRdb's copy carries only in-frame clones and drops some. The sample consists of about 75,000 clones, approximately 82% of them appearing once. The chain couples TRBV7-9 to TRBJ2-1, with 8 bases lining up with TRBD1. This clonotype was sampled from a woman between 45 and 60 years old with acute or convalescent COVID-19. The sample taken for sequencing was peripheral blood. The CDR3 nucleotides read TGTGCCAGCAGCTTAGAAGGGGCAGGGGGCCTCCATGAGCAGTTCTTC. As protein: CASSLEGAGGLHEQFF. Full variable domain (outside the CDR3, taken from reference TRBV7-9 and TRBJ2-1): DTGVSQNPRHKITKRGQNVTFRCDPISEHNRLYWYRQTLGQGPEFLTYFQNEAQLEKSRLLSDRFSAERPKGSFSTLEIQRTEQGDSAMYLCASSLEGAGGLHEQFFGPGTRLTVL.